Each of the 20 T cell receptor beta chains below was sequenced from the same sample in a study of control samples from healthy donors and cancer patients. Using immunoSEQ multiplex PCR, the repertoire was profiled, and TCRdb retains in-frame clones only, with some absent. The sample contains 80,000 or so clones, 89% of which appear only once. Sequencing was done on a sample of blood. The receptors were sampled from a man aged 50 to 60 in good health.

The rearrangement uses TRBV5-1 and TRBJ2-7; no definite D call. V lost 0 bases to trimming and J lost 2 bases, with 6 bases between them. In germline, CDR1 is SGHRS, CDR2 YFSETQ. The CDR3 has 13 amino acids. The CDR3 bases are TGCGCCAGCAGCTTGGTCGGGCCCTACGAGCAGTACTTC. Its protein product is CASSLVGPYEQYF.

The chain joins TRBV5-4 to TRBJ1-5; D gene unclear. Germline values: CDR1 SGHNT, CDR2 YYREEE (reference sequence). The CDR3 covers 13 residues. V lost 0 bases and J lost 4, with 5 bases in between. The CDR3 DNA reads as TGTGCCAGCAGCTTGGACAGTAATCAGCCCCAGCATTTT. It encodes CASSLDSNQPQHF.

The gene calls are TRBV29-1 and TRBJ2-3, with D possibly matching TRBD1 (5 bases). Germline-derived CDR1 and CDR2 are SQVTM and ANQGSEA. This CDR3 contains 14 residues. V was shortened by 3 bases and J by 1 base, with 11 bases between the two germline ends. This chain's CDR3 is CSVDIGERTDTQYF. The CDR3 nucleotides read TGCAGCGTTGACATAGGGGAACGCACAGATACGCAGTATTTT.

This chain joins TRBV7-9 and TRBJ1-1, with TRBD1 matching 9 bases. With 1 base clipped from V and 5 bases from J, the junction kept 8 bases outside the gene matches. There are 16 residues in the CDR3. Germline V CDR1 and CDR2: SEHNR, FQNEAQ (reference sequence). The CDR3 loop is CASSLGGGQGKTEAFF. The CDR3 bases are TGTGCCAGCAGCTTAGGAGGGGGACAGGGAAAGACTGAAGCTTTCTTT. The entire variable domain, with the rest obtained from reference TRBV7-9 and TRBJ1-1, is as follows: DTGVSQNPRHKITKRGQNVTFRCDPISEHNRLYWYRQTLGQGPEFLTYFQNEAQLEKSRLLSDRFSAERPKGSFSTLEIQRTEQGDSAMYLCASSLGGGQGKTEAFFGQGTRLTVV.

The rearrangement uses TRBV24-1 and TRBJ2-7; 8 bases match TRBD2. Trimming removed 2 bases from V and 2 bases from J; junction bases left unmatched: 4. The germline CDR1 and CDR2 sequences are KGHDR and SFDVKD. The CDR3 spans 15 residues. The CDR3 loop is CATSDSGGAPYEQYF. The CDR3 DNA follows: TGTGCCACCAGTGATTCGGGGGGGGCACCCTACGAGCAGTACTTC.

As for this clone: The same CDR3 is also encoded by other DNA sequences in this sample. This sequence joins TRBV12-3 or TRBV12-4 and TRBJ1-2, with D maybe TRBD1 (6 bases). V dropped 3 bases and J dropped 2 bases, with 7 bases sitting between them. The CDR3 extends over 13 amino acids. The CDR3 DNA reads TGTGCCAGCAGTTTCCAGGGGAACTATGGCTACACCTTC. Its translation: CASSFQGNYGYTF.

The chain carries TRBV30 and TRBJ1-1, with no clear D. V was trimmed by 1 base and J by 5 bases, leaving 11 bases between them. Germline V CDR1 and CDR2: GTSNPN, SVGIG (reference sequence). CDR3 length: 13 residues. The CDR3 reads CAWSEALGTEAFF. CDR3 coding DNA: TGTGCCTGGAGTGAGGCTCTCGGGACTGAAGCTTTCTTT.

The V and J genes are TRBV27 and TRBJ1-2, with TRBD1 matching over 8 bases. CDR1 and CDR2 (germline): MNHEY, SMNVEV (reference sequence). The J segment lost 7 bases and the V segment lost 5 bases, leaving 9 bases of the junction unmatched. The CDR3 runs to 14 residues. DNA for the CDR3: TGTGCCAGCAGTAAACAGGGGGAATTGGGTGGCTACACCTTC. Translation: CASSKQGELGGYTF.

The chain has TRBV18 and TRBJ2-7, with D maybe TRBD1 (6 bases). This CDR3 contains 15 residues. The V end was cut by 2 bases, the J end by 7 bases, with 18 bases between. Germline-derived CDR1 and CDR2 are KGHSH and LQKENI. CDR3 coding DNA: TGTGCCAGCTCACCAACATCCCCGACAGGCGGGGAGCAGTACTTC. Protein sequence: CASSPTSPTGGEQYF.

V is TRBV6-4 and J is TRBJ1-2; 7 bases map to TRBD1. The length of the CDR3 is 14 residues. J gave up 8 bases and V 0 bases, and 6 bases lay outside the gene matches. Germline V gene data show CDR1 as MRHNA and CDR2 as SNTAGT. The CDR3 bases are TGTGCCAGCAGTGACTCGGAGGGGGCGAGCGGCTACACCTTC. Its translation: CASSDSEGASGYTF.

The chain joins TRBV6-6 to TRBJ2-7; maybe TRBD1 (6 bases). The V end was cut by 2 bases, the J end by 1 base, with 12 bases between. CDR1 and CDR2 from the germline V gene are MNHNY and SVGAGI (reference sequence). This CDR3 comprises 15 residues. The CDR3 here is CASSYPRTDSYEQYF. The CDR3 DNA reads TGTGCCAGCAGTTACCCCAGGACAGATTCCTACGAGCAGTACTTC.

This sequence joins TRBV19 and TRBJ2-5, with a tentative D call TRBD2 (6 bases). This CDR3 is 14 amino acids long. The germline V gene encodes CDR1 LNHDA and CDR2 SQIVND (reference sequence). V was cut by 4 bases and J by 1 base, with 10 bases left in between. The CDR3 DNA is TGTGCCAGTAGTAGGTCGGGGGTCCAAGAGACCCAGTACTTC. Translation: CASSRSGVQETQYF.

This chain connects TRBV11-2 to TRBJ1-2, with D unresolved. Trimming shortened V by 1 base and J by 1 base, and 7 bases separated the two germline ends. The length of the CDR3 is 14 residues. CDR1 and CDR2 (germline): SGHAT, FQNNGV. In DNA form, the CDR3 reads TGTGCCAGCAGCTTAGGGGGTTTTAACTATGGCTACACCTTC. Translating gives CASSLGGFNYGYTF.

This sequence joins TRBV9 and TRBJ1-1; D may be TRBD1 (6 bases). The CDR3 has 12 amino acids. Germline V gives CDR1 SGDLS, CDR2 YYNGEE. V gave up 4 bases and J gave up 11 bases, with 15 bases separating them. CDR3 sequence (DNA): TGTGCCAGCAGCTCAAACAGGGAGGTGGCTTTCTTT. Translated: CASSSNREVAFF.

The rearrangement joins TRBV7-8 to TRBJ2-1, with D unresolved. Germline V gives CDR1 SGHVS, CDR2 FQNEAQ. Between the trimmed V and J ends, which lost 3 bases and 7 bases, there was a span of 16 bases. There are 15 residues in the CDR3. The DNA of the CDR3 is TGTGCCAGCAGCTTCCGGGCCTCCCAAAATAATGAGCAGTTCTTC. Protein: CASSFRASQNNEQFF.

This rearrangement joins TRBV6-5 to TRBJ1-3; D is ambiguous. The CDR3 totals 15 residues. Trimming removed 2 bases at V and 1 base at J, with 9 bases between. Germline V gene lookup returns CDR1 MNHEY and CDR2 SVGAGI. The CDR3 DNA follows: TGTGCCAGCAGTTACCAGGCCACTTCTGGAAACACCATATATTTT. Residues: CASSYQATSGNTIYF.

The chain uses TRBV7-2 and TRBJ2-3; TRBD1 is a possible D gene (7 bases). Per germline, CDR1 SGHTA and CDR2 FQGNSA. This CDR3 is built from 16 residues. V lost 2 bases to trimming and J lost 4 bases, with 16 bases between them. The CDR3 sequence: CASSLNQGGWADTQYF. CDR3 nucleotides: TGTGCCAGCAGCTTAAACCAGGGGGGATGGGCAGATACGCAGTATTTT.

The chain has TRBV10-1 and TRBJ2-2, with D possibly TRBD2 on 5 matching bases. Germline CDR1 and CDR2: WNHNN and SYGVQD (reference sequence). The V end was cut by 0 bases, the J end by 0 bases, with 14 bases between. This CDR3 spans 18 amino acids. For the CDR3, the DNA is TGCGCCAGCAGTGAGTCGAACCGGGAACTCGCGAACACCGGGGAGCTGTTTTTT. Its translation is CASSESNRELANTGELFF.

V gene TRBV10-1 combines with J gene TRBJ1-5; a weak D match, TRBD1 (5 bases). The CDR3 sequence is 14 residues long. The germline V gene encodes CDR1 WNHNN and CDR2 SYGVQD (reference sequence). Trimming pared 2 bases from V and 6 bases from J, leaving 11 bases between. The CDR3 loop reads CASSEGGAGQPQHF. The CDR3 nucleotides are TGCGCCAGCAGTGAGGGGGGTGCGGGTCAGCCCCAGCATTTT.

The gene calls are TRBV6-1 and TRBJ2-7, with 8 bases that match TRBD1. The CDR3 runs 17 residues. Germline-derived CDR1 and CDR2 are MNHNS and SASEGT. The V and J ends lost 0 bases and 0 bases, in that order; junction bases with no gene match: 7. CDR3 sequence: CASSEAFGQGRSYEQYF. The DNA for the CDR3 is TGTGCCAGCAGTGAAGCCTTCGGACAGGGCCGCTCCTACGAGCAGTACTTC.